This T cell receptor beta chain was identified during a study of cytomegalovirus exposure and HLA in healthy donors. Findings and limits, study-wide: Testing in vitro showed a few CMV-associated chains specific for CMV antigens. Both high specificity and high sensitivity reportedly marked the classifier's diagnosis of cytomegalovirus status.

Turning to this clone: Its cognate antigen is unknown.

In nominal health when sampled, donors likely had unrecorded immune exposures nonetheless. The PCR contained 60 Vbeta and 13 Jbeta primers. Repertoires were generated with immunoSEQ multiplex PCR, while TCRdb's copy carries only in-frame clones and drops some. Of 150,000 or so clones listed, around 80% are singletons. CDR3 length: 14 residues. The clonotype originates from a woman between 35 and 50 years old in good health and CMV-seronegative. The sequenced sample was PBMCs. The V call is TRBV21-1, the J call TRBJ2-1; the table's D call of TRBD2 was not tested on the DNA. TRBV21-1 is classified as a pseudogene. For the CDR3, the DNA is TGTGCCAGCAGCGCTAGCTCCTCCTACAATGAGCAGTTCTTC. Protein product: CASSASSSYNEQFF.